This T cell receptor (beta chain) appears in the sequencing data of a study of T-cell memory formation after mild COVID-19. Background on the study: The TCR clusters were mostly specific to one donor. Findings of the study overall: CD4/CD8 balance characterized clones contracting day 15 to 85, and CD4+ skew characterized later expanders.

V lost 0 bases, J lost 3 bases, and 9 bases lay in between. The CDR3 is 15 amino acids. Germline CDR1 is KGHSH and CDR2 is LQKENI. The table lists this clonotype with many counts. Its matching antigen is unknown. TCR alpha and TCR beta cDNA libraries with sample barcodes and UMIs came from 5'RACE using constant-segment primers. TCRdb re-analysed the 5' RACE reads in MiXCR, keeping a single row per CDR3 protein. The sample lists 250,000 to 300,000 distinct CDR3 sequences; around 16% were seen once. The genes are TRBV18 and TRBJ2-1; D is uncertain. Material for sequencing was PBMCs or a T cell subset sorted from them (not recorded which). This receptor was obtained from a man younger than 35 who had mild COVID-19 (a few samples of this study predate the infection). Cell type and time point are not known. CDR3 nucleotide sequence: TGTGCCAGCTCACCACCAGACAAGGACTACAATGAGCAGTTCTTC. It encodes CASSPPDKDYNEQFF.